These T cell receptor beta chains were read from a single sample in a study of blood T cell repertoires in COVID-19. The data were produced by immunoSEQ multiplex PCR, yet TCRdb's version contains in-frame clones alone and is incomplete. The sample lists tens of thousands of clones, roughly 89% occurring once. Sequenced sample: peripheral blood. Every receptor here comes from a woman of 80 years or more with active or convalescent COVID-19. The CDR3 runs from the conserved cysteine through the conserved F or W. The D gene is left open where the match is weak. Clone size is not always given. Where it is, it says once, few, many or a class for expanded clones.

V: TRBV7-9
D: .
J: TRBJ1-1
size: .
DNA: TGTGCCAGCAGCTTAGCGGGCGCGAACACTGAAGCTTTCTTT
CDR3: CASSLAGANTEAFF

V: TRBV7-2
D: TRBD1
J: TRBJ2-2
size: few
DNA: TGTGCCAGCAGCTTAGGGACAGGACTGAACACCGGGGAGCTGTTTTTT
CDR3: CASSLGTGLNTGELFF

V: TRBV6-4
D: .
J: TRBJ2-7
size: .
DNA: TGTGCCAGCAGTGACGGGAGGAGGGCGGGCTACGAGCAGTACTTC
CDR3: CASSDGRRAGYEQYF

V: TRBV3-1/TRBV3-2
D: .
J: TRBJ1-2
size: .
DNA: TGTGCCAGCAGCCCAGGTCGTAGGCCTAACTATGGCTACACCTTC
CDR3: CASSPGRRPNYGYTF

V: TRBV7-2
D: TRBD2
J: TRBJ2-3
size: few
DNA: TGTGCCAGCAGCTTGGGGGGACTAGCGTCATCGGATACGCAGTATTTT
CDR3: CASSLGGLASSDTQYF

V: TRBV6-1
D: .
J: TRBJ1-2
size: .
DNA: TGTGCCAGCAGTGAAGGGACAGCTAACTATGGCTACACCTTC
CDR3: CASSEGTANYGYTF

V: TRBV5-4
D: .
J: TRBJ2-1
size: .
DNA: TGTGCCAGCAGCGTCGCGGGGATTACGGGGTACAATGAGCAGTTCTTC
CDR3: CASSVAGITGYNEQFF

V: TRBV5-1
D: .
J: TRBJ1-3
size: .
DNA: TGCGCCAGCGCGACGGATACAGGGATTGGAAACACCATATATTTT
CDR3: CASATDTGIGNTIYF

V: TRBV4-3
D: .
J: TRBJ2-1
size: .
DNA: TGCGCCAGCAGCCAAGGGTCTCCAACTCTCGGGAATGAGCAGTTCTTC
CDR3: CASSQGSPTLGNEQFF

V: TRBV7-3
D: .
J: TRBJ1-1
size: .
DNA: TGTGCCAGCAGTCCTACAGGGAACACTGAAGCTTTCTTT
CDR3: CASSPTGNTEAFF

V: TRBV19
D: TRBD2
J: TRBJ2-1
size: few
DNA: TGTGCCAGTAGTAGAGGACTAGCTCTCTCCTACAATGAGCAGTTCTTC
CDR3: CASSRGLALSYNEQFF

V: TRBV27
D: TRBD1
J: TRBJ2-7
size: once
DNA: TGTGCCAGCAGTATCGAGACAGGGCGAGGAGAGCAGTACTTC
CDR3: CASSIETGRGEQYF

V: TRBV2
D: .
J: TRBJ1-5
size: once
DNA: TGTGCCAGCAGTGAATCCGGGACTTTCAATCAGCCCCAGCATTTT
CDR3: CASSESGTFNQPQHF

V: TRBV28
D: .
J: TRBJ1-1
size: .
DNA: TGTGCCAGCAGTTTTTTAGCGGATAACACTGAAGCTTTCTTT
CDR3: CASSFLADNTEAFF

V: TRBV18
D: TRBD2
J: TRBJ2-7
size: .
DNA: TGTGCCAGCTCACCACTAGCGGGCAGCTCCTACGAGCAGTACTTC
CDR3: CASSPLAGSSYEQYF

V: TRBV5-4
D: TRBD2
J: TRBJ2-1
size: .
DNA: TGTGCCAGCAGCGTCGGACTAGCGAGCAACAATGAGCAGTTCTTC
CDR3: CASSVGLASNNEQFF

V: TRBV7-8
D: TRBD2
J: TRBJ2-7
size: .
DNA: TGTGCCAGCAGCCTCCGAGCGGGGGCCTCCTACGAGCAGTACTTC
CDR3: CASSLRAGASYEQYF